The next 17 T cell receptor beta chains were all read from a single sample in a study of T cells in Graves' hyperthyroidism and ophthalmopathy. Amplified regions were TCR beta CDR3 sequences from RNA transcripts. The HTBI set primed first-round TCR CDR3 RT-PCR. TCRdb ran MiXCR on the multiplex PCR reads and lists one entry per CDR3 protein. Altogether about 360,000 distinct CDR3 sequences are present, approximately 13% being singletons, with the ten largest covering 9.2%. Sequencing was performed on blood. The source of these receptors is a woman in her late teens or twenties with Graves' hyperthyroidism.

CDR3 in DNA: TGTGCCAGCAGTTTGGGACTAGCGGGGCCTAAAACTAGCACAGATACGCAGTATTTT. This gives the protein CASSLGLAGPKTSTDTQYF. This chain uses TRBV12-3 or TRBV12-4 with TRBJ2-3, with 13 bases fitting TRBD2. The CDR3 extends over 19 amino acids. Trimming removed 3 bases from V and 0 bases from J; junction bases left unmatched: 9.

This clonotype was recorded at least ten times. The CDR3 coding sequence is TGTGCCAGCTCACCGGGAGGGACCTATAATTCACCCCTCCACTTT. Protein: CASSPGGTYNSPLHF. This chain links TRBV18 with TRBJ1-6; D remains ambiguous. The CDR3 spans 15 residues. V was shortened by 3 bases and J by 2 bases, with 8 bases between the two germline ends. The V gene's germline CDR1 is KGHSH and CDR2 LQKENI.

This clonotype has just a few counts. The gene calls are TRBV5-1 and TRBJ1-2; a possible D gene is TRBD1 (5 bases). The CDR3 totals 16 residues. V lost 4 bases, J lost 1 base, and 17 bases lay in between. Germline CDR1 SGHRS, CDR2 YFSETQ. The DNA of the CDR3 is TGCGCCAGCAGCAGTTCACACCGGGGGGGTAACTATGGCTACACCTTC. It translates to CASSSSHRGGNYGYTF.

This clonotype was seen ten or more times. The V and J genes are TRBV12-5 and TRBJ1-1; weak D call: TRBD1 (5 bases). The V end lost 3 bases, the J end lost 0 bases, and 17 bases lay between the germline ends. Germline loops: CDR1 LGHNT, CDR2 FRNRAP. The CDR3 consists of 17 residues. The CDR3 DNA sequence: TGTGCTAGTGGTTTTGGCAGGGCGGCAGGTATGAACACTGAAGCTTTCTTT. Encoded protein: CASGFGRAAGMNTEAFF.

The CDR3 nucleotides read TGTGCCATCAGTGAAGGCGACGGCACCGGGGAGCTGTTTTTT. The encoded protein is CAISEGDGTGELFF. This chain connects TRBV10-3 to TRBJ2-2, with no clear D. Germline V CDR1 and CDR2: ENHRY, SYGVKD. V lost 3 bases to trimming and J lost 4 bases, with 9 bases between them. The CDR3 covers 14 residues.

This clonotype was seen repeatedly, ten times or more. This sequence joins TRBV6-2 or TRBV6-3 and TRBJ2-7; D may be TRBD1 (6 bases). The CDR3 runs to 12 residues. Between the trimmed V and J ends, which lost 6 bases and 5 bases, there was a span of 11 bases. In germline, CDR1 is MNHEY, CDR2 SVGEGT. The CDR3 here is CASRITGNEQYF. In DNA, the CDR3 is TGTGCCAGCAGGATCACAGGGAACGAGCAGTACTTC.

This clonotype has ten or more counts. V is TRBV3-1 and J is TRBJ2-7; D is unclear. The CDR3 is 14 residues long. Trimming stripped 9 bases from V and 3 bases from J, with 18 bases between. Germline values: CDR1 LGHDT, CDR2 YNNKEL (reference sequence). CDR3 region: CASHPQRALYEQYF. CDR3 nucleotide sequence: TGTGCCAGTCACCCCCAACGCGCGCTCTACGAGCAGTACTTC.

The chain carries TRBV28 and TRBJ1-6; D remains unclear. The ends were cut back, 4 bases at V and 12 bases at J, with 10 bases in the middle. CDR3 length: 12 amino acids. Germline V gene data show CDR1 as MDHEN and CDR2 as SYDVKM. The CDR3, as DNA: TGTGCCAGCAGTTATGGAAAGGGACCCCTCCACTTT. It encodes CASSYGKGPLHF.

This clonotype was recorded at least ten times. The J gene is TRBJ1-2, the V gene TRBV7-9; D gene ambiguous. The CDR3 length is 14 residues. V lost 4 bases, J lost 5 bases, and 14 bases lay in between. The germline gives CDR1 SEHNR, CDR2 FQNEAQ (reference sequence). The CDR3 DNA follows: TGTGCCAGCAGCTATGCGACCCGAGGTTATGGCTACACCTTC. Protein sequence: CASSYATRGYGYTF.

This clonotype was detected many times. The rearrangement uses TRBV5-8 and TRBJ2-5; 8 nucleotides line up with TRBD1. Germline values: CDR1 SGHTS, CDR2 YDEGEE. CDR3 size: 17 residues. After removal of 0 bases from V and 2 bases from J, the junction contained 9 bases not matched to a gene. CDR3 amino acids: CASSLVRTGIPQETQYF. The CDR3 bases are TGTGCCAGCAGCTTGGTCAGGACAGGGATTCCACAAGAGACCCAGTACTTC.

Only one count was recorded for this clonotype. This may stem from a read error, because a much larger clone lies one nucleotide away. This rearrangement joins TRBV20-1 to TRBJ1-2; D is ambiguous. Germline CDR1 and CDR2: DFQATT and SNEGSKA (reference sequence). The CDR3 runs 16 residues. Deletions cut 3 bases from V and 4 bases from J, with 21 bases between. The CDR3 region has the DNA TGCAGTGCTAGGGGAGAGGGCTGGCTCTTTTCCTATGGCTACACCTTC. Translation gives CSARGEGWLFSYGYTF.

The sample holds many counts of this clonotype. This chain links TRBV7-9 with TRBJ1-2; no definite D call. The CDR3 runs to 16 residues. V lost 7 bases and J 4 bases, leaving 22 bases between the germline ends. Germline values: CDR1 SEHNR, CDR2 FQNEAQ (reference sequence). The CDR3 bases are TGTGCCAGCACTTTATCACCGGCCGTGCCCGTCTATGGCTACACCTTC. As protein: CASTLSPAVPVYGYTF.

The sample holds many counts of this clonotype. V usage is TRBV6-1 and J usage is TRBJ1-1; D ambiguous. The CDR3 contains 12 residues. Trimming removed 6 bases at V and 3 bases at J, with 8 bases between. Germline V gene lookup returns CDR1 MNHNS and CDR2 SASEGT. This chain's CDR3 is CASRRGDTEAFF. The CDR3 region has the DNA TGTGCCAGCAGACGCGGGGACACTGAAGCTTTCTTT.

In its sample, this clonotype was seen many times. The rearrangement uses TRBV12-3 or TRBV12-4 and TRBJ1-1, with TRBD1 as a possible D gene (5 bases). V shed 0 bases and J shed 0 bases, with 20 bases lying between them. The CDR3 runs to 19 residues. The DNA for the CDR3 is TGTGCCAGCAGTTTAGCGCTAGGGGTATTCGGCGCCCTGAACACTGAAGCTTTCTTT. Protein product: CASSLALGVFGALNTEAFF.

This clonotype has ten or more counts. The chain links TRBV12-3 or TRBV12-4 to TRBJ2-7, with D perhaps matching TRBD2 (5 bases). The CDR3 is 16 amino acids. V lost 2 bases to trimming and J lost 6 bases, with 20 bases between them. In DNA form, the CDR3 reads TGTGCCAGCAGTTTACCCCCGGACGGTCGGGATGGCGAGCAGTACTTC. This gives the protein CASSLPPDGRDGEQYF.

In its sample, this clonotype was seen many times. The chain combines TRBV11-2 with TRBJ2-7; D is possibly TRBD1 (6 bases). V dropped 3 bases and J dropped 6 bases, with 15 bases sitting between them. The germline CDR1 and CDR2 sequences are SGHAT and FQNNGV. The CDR3 totals 14 residues. The CDR3 protein is CASSFQQGGSEQYF. DNA for the CDR3: TGTGCCAGCAGCTTTCAACAGGGCGGTAGCGAGCAGTACTTC.

This chain uses TRBV7-9 with TRBJ1-2, with 9 bases fitting TRBD1. This CDR3 is 17 amino acids long. The germline CDR1 and CDR2 sequences are SEHNR and FQNEAQ (reference sequence). V lost 4 bases and J lost 4; bases outside the gene matches: 13. The CDR3 bases are TGTGCCAGCAGCTCGCACAGGGGGCAGGAAGATTTCTATGGCTACACCTTC. Its translation: CASSSHRGQEDFYGYTF.